These 9 T cell receptor beta chains were all obtained from the same sample, sequenced in a study of graft-versus-host responses after intestinal transplantation. Some clones are missing from TCRdb's copy, which holds only in-frame ones; the method was immunoSEQ multiplex PCR. The sample has some 18,000 clones; approximately 92% are singletons. This specimen was PBMCs, taken around 350 days after transplant. The source is a human patient who received an intestinal transplant, so some T cells may come from the graft donor.

Concerning this clone itself: This sample also contains other DNA sequences that code for the same CDR3. The chain recombines TRBV7-8 with TRBJ2-7, with D tentatively TRBD1 or TRBD2 (6 bases each). V shed 5 bases and J shed 3 bases, with 26 bases lying between them. Germline V lookup: CDR1 SGHVS, CDR2 FQNEAQ. The CDR3 runs to 18 residues. The CDR3 is CASSLGGLGEVHRYEQYF. The CDR3 bases are TGTGCCAGCAGCCTAGGGGGTTTGGGGGAGGTGCACCGCTACGAGCAGTACTTC.

This CDR3 reads CASIDKELAGGLSEQFF. Here the CDR3 DNA reads TGTGCCAGCATCGACAAGGAGTTGGCGGGGGGGCTTTCTGAGCAGTTCTTC. This chain uses TRBV5-4 with TRBJ2-1, with 9 positions matching TRBD2. Germline V gives CDR1 SGHNT, CDR2 YYREEE (reference sequence). The CDR3 has 17 residues. Unmatched junction bases numbered 19, after V lost 6 bases and J lost 9 bases.

V usage is TRBV29-1 and J usage is TRBJ2-2, with 8 bases that match TRBD2. This CDR3 is 16 amino acids long. Losses at the gene ends were 7 bases for V and 5 bases for J; bases not matched to a gene: 15. Germline V gene lookup returns CDR1 SQVTM and CDR2 ANQGSEA. In DNA, the CDR3 is TGCAGCGCCACTCTCCGCCAGGGACTAGAGACCGGGGAGCTGTTTTTT. The encoded protein is CSATLRQGLETGELFF.

This rearrangement joins TRBV6-5 to TRBJ1-2; 8 nucleotides match TRBD1. Trimming took 0 bases from V and 4 from J; bases not matched to a gene: 4. The CDR3 extends over 15 amino acids. Germline values: CDR1 MNHEY, CDR2 SVGAGI. CDR3: CASSYSMDRAYGYTF. The CDR3 bases are TGTGCCAGCAGTTACTCGATGGACAGGGCCTATGGCTACACCTTC.

The chain recombines TRBV4-2 with TRBJ2-3, with D maybe TRBD1 (5 bases). The germline V gene encodes CDR1 LGHNA and CDR2 YNFKEQ. The V end lost 4 bases, the J end lost 4 bases, and 15 bases lay between the germline ends. The CDR3 runs 15 residues. The CDR3 bases are TGTGCCAGCAGCCCTAGTCTACAGGTGTCAGATACGCAGTATTTT. It yields the protein CASSPSLQVSDTQYF.

The gene calls are TRBV6-5 and TRBJ1-6; 8 nucleotides agree with TRBD1. Germline V gene lookup returns CDR1 MNHEY and CDR2 SVGAGI. The CDR3 covers 14 residues. V was clipped by 6 bases and J by 13 bases; unmatched bases: 11. The CDR3 DNA reads as TGTGCCAGCAGACAACACGGACAGGGTTCGCCCCTCCACTTT. This sequence encodes CASRQHGQGSPLHF.

J is TRBJ2-2 and V is TRBV2, with D hard to call. This CDR3 spans 16 amino acids. V was trimmed by 1 base and J by 2 bases, leaving 11 bases between them. The germline gives CDR1 SNHLY, CDR2 FYNNEI. CDR3 in amino acids: CASSEGIGVNTGELFF. In DNA form, the CDR3 reads TGTGCCAGCAGTGAAGGCATTGGGGTAAACACCGGGGAGCTGTTTTTT.

The chain uses TRBV18 and TRBJ2-7; 11 bases line up with TRBD2. J was trimmed by 4 bases and V by 1 base; bases with no gene match: 9. The germline V gene encodes CDR1 KGHSH and CDR2 LQKENI. There are 17 residues in the CDR3. The CDR3 DNA sequence: TGTGCCAGCTCACCACTTCCGCGAACTAGCGGGGGTTACGAGCAGTACTTC. It encodes CASSPLPRTSGGYEQYF. The full variable domain, its missing parts supplied by reference TRBV18 and TRBJ2-7, is NAGVMQNPRHLVRRRGQEARLRCSPMKGHSHVYWYRQLPEEGLKFMVYLQKENIIDESGMPKERFSAEFPKEGPSILRIQQVVRGDSAAYFCASSPLPRTSGGYEQYFGPGTRLTVT.

J is TRBJ2-1 and V is TRBV11-2; perhaps TRBD2 as D (7 bases). CDR1 and CDR2 (germline): SGHAT, FQNNGV. The CDR3 loop spans 14 amino acids. V gave up 5 bases and J gave up 6 bases, with 14 bases separating them. The CDR3, as DNA: TGTGCCAGCAGCGCGACGCGGGGGCGCAATGAGCAGTTCTTC. Translation gives CASSATRGRNEQFF.